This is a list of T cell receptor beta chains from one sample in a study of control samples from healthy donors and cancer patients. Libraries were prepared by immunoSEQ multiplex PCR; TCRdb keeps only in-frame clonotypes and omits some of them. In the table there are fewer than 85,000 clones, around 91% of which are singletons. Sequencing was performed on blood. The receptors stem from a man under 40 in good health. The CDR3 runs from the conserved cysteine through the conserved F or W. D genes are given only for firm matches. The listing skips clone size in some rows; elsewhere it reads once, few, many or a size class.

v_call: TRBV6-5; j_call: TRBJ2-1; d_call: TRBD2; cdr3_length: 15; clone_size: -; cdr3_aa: CASRPLAGGLNEQFF; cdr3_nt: TGTGCCAGCAGGCCACTAGCGGGGGGGCTGAATGAGCAGTTCTTC
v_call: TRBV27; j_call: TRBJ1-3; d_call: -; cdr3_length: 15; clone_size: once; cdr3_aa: CASSLSSGFGNTIYF; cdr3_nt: TGTGCCAGCAGTTTATCCTCCGGATTTGGAAACACCATATATTTT
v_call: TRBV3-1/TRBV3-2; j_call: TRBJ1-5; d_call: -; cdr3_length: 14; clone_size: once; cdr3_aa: CASSRTPQDQPQHF; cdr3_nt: TGTGCCAGCAGCCGGACCCCTCAGGATCAGCCCCAGCATTTT
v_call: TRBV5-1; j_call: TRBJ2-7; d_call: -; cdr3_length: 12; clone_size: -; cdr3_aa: CASSRNNYEQYF; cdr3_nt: TGCGCCAGCAGCCGAAACAACTACGAGCAGTACTTC
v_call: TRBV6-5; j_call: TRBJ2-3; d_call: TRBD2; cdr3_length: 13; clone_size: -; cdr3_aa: CASSLTSGGFEYF; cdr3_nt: TGTGCCAGCAGCCTTACTAGCGGGGGTTTCGAGTATTTT
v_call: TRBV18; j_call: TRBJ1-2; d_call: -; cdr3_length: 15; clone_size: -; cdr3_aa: CASSERDTGNYGYTF; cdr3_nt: TGTGCCAGCTCAGAACGGGACACCGGAAACTATGGCTACACCTTC
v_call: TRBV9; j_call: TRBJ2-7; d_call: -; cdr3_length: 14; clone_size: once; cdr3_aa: CASSVGVDSYEQYF; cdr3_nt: TGTGCCAGCAGCGTAGGGGTGGACTCCTACGAGCAGTACTTC
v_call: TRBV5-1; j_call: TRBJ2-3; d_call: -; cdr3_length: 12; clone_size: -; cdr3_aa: CASRQSTDTQYF; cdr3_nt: TGCGCCAGCAGGCAGAGCACAGATACGCAGTATTTT
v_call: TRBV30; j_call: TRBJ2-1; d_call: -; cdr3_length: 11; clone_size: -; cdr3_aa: CAWSRVNEQFF; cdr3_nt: TGTGCCTGGAGTAGGGTGAATGAGCAGTTCTTC
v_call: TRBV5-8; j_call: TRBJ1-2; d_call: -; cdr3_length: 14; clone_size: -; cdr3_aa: CASSLIPGWVGYTF; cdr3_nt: TGTGCCAGCAGCTTGATCCCAGGGTGGGTTGGCTACACCTTC
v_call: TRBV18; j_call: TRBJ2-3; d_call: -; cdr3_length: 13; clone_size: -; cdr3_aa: CASSRSSTDTQYF; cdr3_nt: TGTGCCAGCTCACGTTCTAGCACAGATACGCAGTATTTT
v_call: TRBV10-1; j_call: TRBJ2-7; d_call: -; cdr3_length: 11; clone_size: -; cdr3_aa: CASGTSYEQYF; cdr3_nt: TGCGCCAGCGGCACGTCCTACGAGCAGTACTTC
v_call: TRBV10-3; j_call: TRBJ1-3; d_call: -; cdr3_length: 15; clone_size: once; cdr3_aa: CAISDTASSGNTIYF; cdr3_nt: TGTGCCATCAGTGACACGGCCAGCTCTGGAAACACCATATATTTT
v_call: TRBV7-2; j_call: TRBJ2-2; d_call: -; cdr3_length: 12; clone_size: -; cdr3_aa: CASCRDTGELFF; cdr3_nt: TGTGCCAGCTGCCGGGACACCGGGGAGCTGTTTTTT
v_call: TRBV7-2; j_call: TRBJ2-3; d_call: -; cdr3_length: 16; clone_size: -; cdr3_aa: CASSLVGVPGADTQYF; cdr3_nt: TGTGCCAGCAGCTTAGTTGGGGTCCCGGGGGCAGATACGCAGTATTTT
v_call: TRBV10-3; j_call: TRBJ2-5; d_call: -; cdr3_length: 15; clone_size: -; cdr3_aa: CAISDPDRNQETQYF; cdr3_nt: TGTGCCATCAGTGACCCCGACAGGAACCAAGAGACCCAGTACTTC
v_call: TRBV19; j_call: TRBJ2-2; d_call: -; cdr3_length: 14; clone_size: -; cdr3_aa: CASSPGDGTGELFF; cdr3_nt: TGTGCCAGTAGCCCAGGGGATGGCACCGGGGAGCTGTTTTTT
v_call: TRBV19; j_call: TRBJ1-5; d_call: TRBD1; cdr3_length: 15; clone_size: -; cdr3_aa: CASRRQGTSNQPQHF; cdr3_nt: TGTGCCAGTAGGCGACAGGGAACAAGCAATCAGCCCCAGCATTTT
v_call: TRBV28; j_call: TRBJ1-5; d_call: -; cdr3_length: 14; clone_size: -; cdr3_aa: CASTRDSPTRPQHF; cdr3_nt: TGTGCCAGCACTAGAGACAGCCCGACTCGGCCCCAGCATTTT
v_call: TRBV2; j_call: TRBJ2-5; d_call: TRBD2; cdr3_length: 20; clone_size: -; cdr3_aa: CASSNSRNRGASGEQETQYF; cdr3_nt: TGTGCCAGCAGTAATTCCCGAAATCGTGGGGCTAGCGGGGAACAAGAGACCCAGTACTTC
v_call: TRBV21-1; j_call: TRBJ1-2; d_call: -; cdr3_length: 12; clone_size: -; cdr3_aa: CASKTGGFGYTF; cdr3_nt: TGTGCCAGCAAGACAGGGGGCTTTGGCTACACCTTC